The rows below give T cell receptor beta chains drawn from one sample of a study of T-cell reconstitution after alpha-beta-depleted transplantation in children. TCRdb ran MiXCR on the PCR reads and lists one entry per CDR3 protein. The sample shows hundreds of thousands of distinct CDR3 sequences, over 10% of them seen only once. The input for sequencing was PBMCs, mostly from graft donor cells, taken 360 days after TCRalphabeta/CD19-depleted stem cell transplant. These receptors were collected from a male patient younger than 18 who had a stem cell transplant for acute myeloid leukemia, so the T cells may come from the graft donor. Each CDR3 is given without its conserved first and last residue. The size field is filled for only some rows; it gives once, few, many or a size class.

abundance	v_gene	CDR3aa
NA	TRBV9	ASQRDEYNEQF
NA	TRBV29-1	SVVTHPGQGYEQY
NA	TRBV7-7	ASSLATHQETQY
few	TRBV10-3	AIRPVPNTEAF
NA	TRBV6-2/TRBV6-3	ASRNAGLALRETQY
few	TRBV4-3	ASSHGLAGASGELF
few	TRBV29-1	SVRTSGSLDTQY
NA	TRBV9	ASSSGLEEQF
many	TRBV7-8	ASSLDQEGYTQY
NA	TRBV20-1	SAPGTGGAWQY
few	TRBV19	ASKKAAAYEQY
few	TRBV6-2/TRBV6-3	ASTNLRAGPTYEQY
many	TRBV25-1	ASSEMWVTSYEQY
NA	TRBV19	ATTGTGGFGANVLT
few	TRBV25-1	ASSEIGPVSYNEQF
few	TRBV5-6	ASSLALLKDNEQF
few	TRBV29-1	STMGTVDSKQY
NA	TRBV11-2	ASSLGNGSLSGANVLT
NA	TRBV18	ASSPFGRDKNIQY
once	TRBV6-5	ASSYWSSGRPRNEQF
NA	TRBV15	ATSRPGLETQY
few	TRBV5-6	ASSLSTGTHYGYT
NA	TRBV29-1	SVEALAGGGAYEQY
NA	TRBV6-2/TRBV6-3	ASSRRNTDTQY
few	TRBV5-6	ASSHTRLGANVLT
NA	TRBV30	AWSALLPLAGYPYEQY
many	TRBV7-9	ASLPPGKETQY
many	TRBV7-9	ASSQKGYEQY
NA	TRBV20-1	SARGPKGSNEQF
few	TRBV27	ASRRLAGERDTQY
few	TRBV14	ASGSLRSYNEQF
NA	TRBV12-3/TRBV12-4	ASSTITSGGDADTQY
NA	TRBV11-1	ASSLAEGRFGLQETQY
NA	TRBV4-3	ASSQDTGRGGSGQF
NA	TRBV27	ASSAIFSGTGRYEQY
NA	TRBV28	ASTRPSGLYNEQF
NA	TRBV3-1	ASSQVTSIGIQY
few	TRBV5-1	ASSLAKVENIQY
NA	TRBV7-9	ASSSWGSGSDEQY
NA	TRBV18	ASSPLSGFTDTQY
NA	TRBV6-2/TRBV6-3	ASSYSGLAKQETQY
NA	TRBV28	ASSFSPGGPYNEQF
few	TRBV7-3	ASSTRGTLHYNEQF
many	TRBV12-3/TRBV12-4	ASSFRGPGLYEQY
few	TRBV12-3/TRBV12-4	ASSPGGRTEAF
NA	TRBV7-7	ASSLHRTSGRVYNEQF
many	TRBV5-1	ATADTGTATQETQY
NA	TRBV4-2	ASSREVAGDDEQF
many	TRBV15	ATSRDPLAGANVLT
many	TRBV5-1	ASSLSGGPYEQY